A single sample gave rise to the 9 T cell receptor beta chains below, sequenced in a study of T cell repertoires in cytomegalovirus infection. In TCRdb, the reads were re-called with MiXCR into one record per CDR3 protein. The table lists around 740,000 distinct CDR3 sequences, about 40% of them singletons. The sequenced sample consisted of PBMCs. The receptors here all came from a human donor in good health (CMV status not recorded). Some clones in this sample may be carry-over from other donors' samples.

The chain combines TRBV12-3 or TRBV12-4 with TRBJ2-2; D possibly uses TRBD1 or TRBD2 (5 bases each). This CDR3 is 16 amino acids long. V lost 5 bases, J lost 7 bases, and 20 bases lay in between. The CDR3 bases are TGTGCCAGCAGTCAAATGATGGGACCGCCGGGCGGGGAGCTGTTTTTT. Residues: CASSQMMGPPGGELFF.

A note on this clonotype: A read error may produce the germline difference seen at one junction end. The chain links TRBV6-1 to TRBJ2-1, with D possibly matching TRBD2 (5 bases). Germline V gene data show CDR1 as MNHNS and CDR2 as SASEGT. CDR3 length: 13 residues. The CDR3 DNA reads TGTGCCAGCAGCCGGAGGCCCGCCGATGAGAAGTTCTTC. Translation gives CASSRRPADEKFF.

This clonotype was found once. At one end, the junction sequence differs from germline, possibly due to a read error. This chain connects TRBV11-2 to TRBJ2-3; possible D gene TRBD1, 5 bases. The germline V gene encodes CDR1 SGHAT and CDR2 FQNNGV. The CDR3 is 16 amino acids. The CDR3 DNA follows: TGTGCCAGCAGCCCCGCCTGGGGCAGTGACCCTAATACGCAGTCTTTT. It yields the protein CASSPAWGSDPNTQSF.

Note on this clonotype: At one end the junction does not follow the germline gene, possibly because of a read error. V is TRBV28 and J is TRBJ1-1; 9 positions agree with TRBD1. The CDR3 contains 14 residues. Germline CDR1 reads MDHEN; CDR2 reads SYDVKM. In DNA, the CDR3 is TGTGCCATCAGTTCGGGACAGGGTTTCGTCCCAGCTTTCTTT. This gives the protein CAISSGQGFVPAFF.

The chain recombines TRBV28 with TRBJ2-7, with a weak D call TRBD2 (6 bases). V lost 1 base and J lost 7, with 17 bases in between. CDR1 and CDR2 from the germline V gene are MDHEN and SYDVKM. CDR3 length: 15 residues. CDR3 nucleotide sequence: TGTGCCAGCAGTTTATTTTTCCGGGGGAGCCGGGAGCAGTACTTC. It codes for CASSLFFRGSREQYF.

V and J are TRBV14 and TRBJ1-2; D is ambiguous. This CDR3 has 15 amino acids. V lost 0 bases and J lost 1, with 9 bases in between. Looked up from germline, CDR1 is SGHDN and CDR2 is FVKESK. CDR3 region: CASSQDLTLNYGYTF. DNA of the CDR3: TGTGCCAGCAGCCAAGATCTGACGCTTAACTATGGCTACACCTTC.

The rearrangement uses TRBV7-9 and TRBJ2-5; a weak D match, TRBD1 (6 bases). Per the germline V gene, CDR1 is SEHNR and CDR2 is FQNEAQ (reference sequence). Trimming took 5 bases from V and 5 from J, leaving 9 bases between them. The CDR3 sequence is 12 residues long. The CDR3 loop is CASSQGSETQYF. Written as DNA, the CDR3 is TGTGCCAGCAGCCAGGGGAGTGAGACCCAGTACTTC.

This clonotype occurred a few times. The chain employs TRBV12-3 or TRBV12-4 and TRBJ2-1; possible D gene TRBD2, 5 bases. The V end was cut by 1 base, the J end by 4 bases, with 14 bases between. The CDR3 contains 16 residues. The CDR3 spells CASSLVRSGWYNEQFF. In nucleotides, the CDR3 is TGTGCCAGCAGTTTAGTGCGCAGCGGTTGGTACAATGAGCAGTTCTTC.

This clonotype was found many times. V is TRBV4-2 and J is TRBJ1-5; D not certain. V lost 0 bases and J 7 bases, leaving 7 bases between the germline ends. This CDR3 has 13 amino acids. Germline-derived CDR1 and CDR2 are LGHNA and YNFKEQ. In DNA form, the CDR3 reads TGTGCCAGCAGCCAAGAGGCTGAGCAGCCCCAGCATTTT. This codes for CASSQEAEQPQHF.